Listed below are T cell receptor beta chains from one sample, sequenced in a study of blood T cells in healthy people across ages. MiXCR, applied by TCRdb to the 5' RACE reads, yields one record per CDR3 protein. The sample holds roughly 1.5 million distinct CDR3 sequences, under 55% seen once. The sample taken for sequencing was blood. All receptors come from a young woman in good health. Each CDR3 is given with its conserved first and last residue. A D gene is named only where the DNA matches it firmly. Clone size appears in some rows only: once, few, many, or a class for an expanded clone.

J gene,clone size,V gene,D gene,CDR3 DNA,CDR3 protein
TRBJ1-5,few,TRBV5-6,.,TGTGCCAGCAGCTTGGACAGTCGGCAGCCCCAGCATTTT,CASSLDSRQPQHF
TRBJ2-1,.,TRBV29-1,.,TGCAGCGTTGGCCTGGACAATGAGCAGTTCTTC,CSVGLDNEQFF
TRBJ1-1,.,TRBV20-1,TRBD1,TGCAGTGCGACCTTCGCCGGGACAGGGCTCACTGAAGCTTTCTTT,CSATFAGTGLTEAFF
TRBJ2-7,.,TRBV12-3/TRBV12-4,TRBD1,TGTGCCAGCAGTACAGGGGGCAACGGGGAGCAGTACTTC,CASSTGGNGEQYF
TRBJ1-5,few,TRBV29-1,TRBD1,TGCAGCGTTGCTAACAGGGGGAATAGCAATCAGCCCCAGCATTTT,CSVANRGNSNQPQHF
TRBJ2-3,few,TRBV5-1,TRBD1,TGCGCCAGCTGCCACAGGGGCCACAAGATGTCAGATACGCAGTATTTT,CASCHRGHKMSDTQYF
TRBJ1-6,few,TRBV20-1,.,TGCAGTGCAAGAGGACTGGATAATTCACCCCTCCACTTT,CSARGLDNSPLHF
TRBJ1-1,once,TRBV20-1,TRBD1,TGCAGTGCTAGAACCAACAGGGGTGGAACTGAAGCTTTCTTT,CSARTNRGGTEAFF
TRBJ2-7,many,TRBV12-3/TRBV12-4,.,TGTGCCAGCACCAACTACAGGGCCGAGCAGTACTTC,CASTNYRAEQYF
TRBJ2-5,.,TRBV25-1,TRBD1,TGTGCCAGCAGTGCCCGACAGGGTAGGCGGGAGACCCAGTACTTC,CASSARQGRRETQYF
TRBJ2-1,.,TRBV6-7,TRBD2,TGTGCCAGCAGTTATTCGCGGGACTACCACAATGAGCAGTTCTTC,CASSYSRDYHNEQFF
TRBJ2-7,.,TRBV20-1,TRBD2,TGCAGTGCTGGGACTAGCGCCTCCTACGAGCAGTACTTC,CSAGTSASYEQYF
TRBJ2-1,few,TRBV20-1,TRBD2,TGCAGTGCTCCGGGACTATTTAATGAGCAGTTCTTC,CSAPGLFNEQFF
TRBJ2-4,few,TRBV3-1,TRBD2,TGTGCCAGCAGCCAAGATCGTGGCGGGAGGGCCGGGGTAGCCAAAAACATTCAGTACTTC,CASSQDRGGRAGVAKNIQYF
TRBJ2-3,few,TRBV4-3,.,TGCGCCAGCAGCCAAGATCCCCGCGAGACCCCACTAAGCACAGATACGCAGTATTTT,CASSQDPRETPLSTDTQYF
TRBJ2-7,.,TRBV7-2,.,TGTGCCAGCAGCCCGTGGAGTGGTGAGCAGTACTTC,CASSPWSGEQYF
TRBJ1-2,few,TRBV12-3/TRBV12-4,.,TGTGCCAGCAGCTTAGTCCCAACAAGGGACTATGGCTACACCTTC,CASSLVPTRDYGYTF
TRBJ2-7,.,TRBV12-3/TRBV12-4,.,TGTGCCGGCAGTTTATCTCCGCAGGGTAACTACGAGCAGTACTTC,CAGSLSPQGNYEQYF
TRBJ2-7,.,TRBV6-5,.,TGTGCCAGCAGTTACACTTTTAGGCCCTCCTACGAGCAGTACTTC,CASSYTFRPSYEQYF
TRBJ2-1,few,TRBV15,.,TGTGCCACCAGCAGAGAACGACAGCCAGCGGGTGAGCAGTTCTTC,CATSRERQPAGEQFF